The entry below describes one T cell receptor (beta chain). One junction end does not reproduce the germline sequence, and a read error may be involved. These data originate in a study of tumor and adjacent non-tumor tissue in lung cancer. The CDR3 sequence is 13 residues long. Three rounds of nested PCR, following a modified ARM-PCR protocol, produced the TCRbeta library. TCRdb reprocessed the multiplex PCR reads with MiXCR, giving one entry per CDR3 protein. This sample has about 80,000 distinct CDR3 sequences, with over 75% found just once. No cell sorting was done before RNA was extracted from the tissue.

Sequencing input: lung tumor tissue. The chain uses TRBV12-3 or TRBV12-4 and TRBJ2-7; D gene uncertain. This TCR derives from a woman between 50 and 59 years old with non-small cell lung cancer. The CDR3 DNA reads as TGTGGCAGCAGTTTAGGGTACGGGCGGGAGCAGTACTTC. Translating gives CGSSLGYGREQYF.